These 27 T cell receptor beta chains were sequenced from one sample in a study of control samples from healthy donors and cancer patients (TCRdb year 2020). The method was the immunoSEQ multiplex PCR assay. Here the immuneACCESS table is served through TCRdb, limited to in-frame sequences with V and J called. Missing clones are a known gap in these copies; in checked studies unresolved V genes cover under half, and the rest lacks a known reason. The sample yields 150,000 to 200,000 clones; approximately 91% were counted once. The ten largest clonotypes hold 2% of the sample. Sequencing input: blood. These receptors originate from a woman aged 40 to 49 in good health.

Written as DNA, the CDR3 is TGTGCCAGCAGTATGAGAGGGCAGGGCGAAAAACTGTTTTTT. Protein: CASSMRGQGEKLFF. This rearrangement joins TRBV6-5 to TRBJ1-4, with D possibly matching TRBD1 (5 bases). Trimming took off 5 bases at V and 8 bases at J, with 15 bases between the two ends. CDR3 size: 14 residues. The germline V gene has CDR1 MNHEY and CDR2 SVGAGI.

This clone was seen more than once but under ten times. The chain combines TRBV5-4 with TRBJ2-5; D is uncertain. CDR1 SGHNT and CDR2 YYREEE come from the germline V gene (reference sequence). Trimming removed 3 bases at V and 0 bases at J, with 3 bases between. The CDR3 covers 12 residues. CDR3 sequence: CASSSYQETQYF. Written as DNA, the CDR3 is TGTGCCAGCAGCTCGTACCAAGAGACCCAGTACTTC.

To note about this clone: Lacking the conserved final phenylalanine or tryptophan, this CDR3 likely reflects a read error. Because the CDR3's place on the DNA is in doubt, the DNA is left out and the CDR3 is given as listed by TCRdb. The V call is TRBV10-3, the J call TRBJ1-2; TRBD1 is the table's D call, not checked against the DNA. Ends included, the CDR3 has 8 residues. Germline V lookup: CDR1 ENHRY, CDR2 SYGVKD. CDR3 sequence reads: CAGQGGKL.

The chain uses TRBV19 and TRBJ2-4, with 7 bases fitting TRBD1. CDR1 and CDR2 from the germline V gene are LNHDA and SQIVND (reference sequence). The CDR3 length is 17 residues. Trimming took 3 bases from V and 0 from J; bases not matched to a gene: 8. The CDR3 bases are TGTGCCAGTAGTATTCGGGGACAGAATTTAGCCAAAAACATTCAGTACTTC. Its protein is CASSIRGQNLAKNIQYF.

The CDR3 sequence: CASSYSSGEWTDTQYF. CDR3 nucleotides: TGTGCCAGCAGTTACTCTTCGGGAGAATGGACAGATACGCAGTATTTT. The chain uses TRBV6-5 and TRBJ2-3, with D possibly matching TRBD2 (6 bases). Germline-derived CDR1 and CDR2 are MNHEY and SVGAGI. V lost 0 bases and J 3 bases, leaving 13 bases between the germline ends. This CDR3 spans 16 amino acids.

The CDR3 nucleotides are TGTGCCAGCTCATCGGAACGAAACACCATATATTTT. This gives the protein CASSSERNTIYF. The genes are TRBV18 and TRBJ1-3; no definite D call. The germline V and J ends were trimmed by 5 bases and 5 bases, with 7 bases remaining between them. The germline V gene has CDR1 KGHSH and CDR2 LQKENI. The CDR3 consists of 12 residues.

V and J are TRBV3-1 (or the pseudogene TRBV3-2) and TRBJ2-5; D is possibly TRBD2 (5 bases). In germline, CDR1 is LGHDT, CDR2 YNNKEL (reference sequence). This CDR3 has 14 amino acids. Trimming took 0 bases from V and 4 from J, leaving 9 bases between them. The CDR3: CASSQDSEVETQYF. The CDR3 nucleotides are TGTGCCAGCAGCCAAGACTCGGAGGTAGAGACCCAGTACTTC.

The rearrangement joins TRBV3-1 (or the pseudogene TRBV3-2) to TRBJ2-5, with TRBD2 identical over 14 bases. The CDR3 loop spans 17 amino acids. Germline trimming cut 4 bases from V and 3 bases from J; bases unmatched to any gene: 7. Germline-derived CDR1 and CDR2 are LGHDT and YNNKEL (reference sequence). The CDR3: CASSRKTTSGGEETQYF. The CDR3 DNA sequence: TGTGCCAGCAGCCGAAAAACGACTAGCGGGGGGGAAGAGACCCAGTACTTC.

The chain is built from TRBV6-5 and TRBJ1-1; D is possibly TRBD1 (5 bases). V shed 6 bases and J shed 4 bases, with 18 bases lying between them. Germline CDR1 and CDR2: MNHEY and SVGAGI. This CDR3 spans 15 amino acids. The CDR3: CASSSYTGPSTEAFF. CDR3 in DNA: TGTGCCAGCAGCTCATATACAGGCCCCAGCACTGAAGCTTTCTTT.

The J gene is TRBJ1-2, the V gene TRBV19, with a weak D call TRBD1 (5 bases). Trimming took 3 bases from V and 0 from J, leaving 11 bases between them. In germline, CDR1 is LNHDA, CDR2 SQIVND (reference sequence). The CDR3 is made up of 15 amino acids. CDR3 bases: TGTGCCAGTAGTATTATGGCAGGGTCTAACTATGGCTACACCTTC. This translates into CASSIMAGSNYGYTF. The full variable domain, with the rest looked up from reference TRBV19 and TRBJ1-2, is DGGITQSPKYLFRKEGQNVTLSCEQNLNHDAMYWYRQDPGQGLRLIYYSQIVNDFQKGDIAEGYSVSREKKESFPLTVTSAQKNPTAFYLCASSIMAGSNYGYTFGSGTRLTVV.

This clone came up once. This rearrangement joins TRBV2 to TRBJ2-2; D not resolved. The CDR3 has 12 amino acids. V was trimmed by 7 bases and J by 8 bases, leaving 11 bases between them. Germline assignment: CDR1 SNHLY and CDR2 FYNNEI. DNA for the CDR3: TGTGCCAGCAATGGGGATGCGGGGGAGCTGTTTTTT. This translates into CASNGDAGELFF.

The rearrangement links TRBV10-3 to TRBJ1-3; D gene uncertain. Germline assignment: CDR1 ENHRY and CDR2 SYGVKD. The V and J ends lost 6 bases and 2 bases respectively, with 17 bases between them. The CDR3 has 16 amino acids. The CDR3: CAIRPTGDRAGNTIYF. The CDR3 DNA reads TGTGCCATCAGACCGACGGGTGATAGAGCTGGAAACACCATATATTTT.

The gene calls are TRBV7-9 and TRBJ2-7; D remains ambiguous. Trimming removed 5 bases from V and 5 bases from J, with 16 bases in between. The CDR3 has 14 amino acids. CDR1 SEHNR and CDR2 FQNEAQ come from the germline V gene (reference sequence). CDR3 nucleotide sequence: TGTGCCAGCAGCCGCACATCAGGAATCCACGAGCAGTACTTC. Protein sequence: CASSRTSGIHEQYF.

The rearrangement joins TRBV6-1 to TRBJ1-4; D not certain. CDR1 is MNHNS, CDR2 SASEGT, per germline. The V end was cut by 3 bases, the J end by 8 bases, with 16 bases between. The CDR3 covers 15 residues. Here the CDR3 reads CASSDKTLFNEKLFF. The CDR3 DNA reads TGTGCCAGCAGTGACAAGACTCTGTTCAACGAAAAACTGTTTTTT.

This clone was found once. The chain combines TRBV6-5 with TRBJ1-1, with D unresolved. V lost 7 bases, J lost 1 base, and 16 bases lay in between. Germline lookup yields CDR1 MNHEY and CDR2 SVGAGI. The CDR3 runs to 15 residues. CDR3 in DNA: TGTGCCAGCACCGGACGGGCGGGCCAGAACACTGAAGCTTTCTTT. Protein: CASTGRAGQNTEAFF.

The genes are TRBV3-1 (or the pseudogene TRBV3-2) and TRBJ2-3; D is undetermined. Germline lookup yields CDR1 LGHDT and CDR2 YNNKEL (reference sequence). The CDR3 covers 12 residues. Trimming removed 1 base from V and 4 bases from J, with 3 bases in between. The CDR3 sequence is CASSQGSDTQYF. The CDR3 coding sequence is TGTGCCAGCAGCCAAGGGTCAGATACGCAGTATTTT.

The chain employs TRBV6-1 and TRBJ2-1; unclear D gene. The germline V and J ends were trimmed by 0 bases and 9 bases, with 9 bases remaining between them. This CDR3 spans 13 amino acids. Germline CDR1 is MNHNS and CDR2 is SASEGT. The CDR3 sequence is CASSEAADGEQFF. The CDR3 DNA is TGTGCCAGCAGTGAAGCTGCAGATGGTGAGCAGTTCTTC.

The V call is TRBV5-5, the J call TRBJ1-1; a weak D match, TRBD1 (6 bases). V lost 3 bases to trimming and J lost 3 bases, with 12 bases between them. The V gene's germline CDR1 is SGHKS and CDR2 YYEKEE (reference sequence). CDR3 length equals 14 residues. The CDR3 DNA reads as TGTGCCAGCAGCTGGATCCCAGGGGACACTGAAGCTTTCTTT. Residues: CASSWIPGDTEAFF. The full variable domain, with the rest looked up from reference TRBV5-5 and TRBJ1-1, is DAGVTQSPTHLIKTRGQQVTLRCSPISGHKSVSWYQQVLGQGPQFIFQYYEKEERGRGNFPDRFSARQFPNYSSELNVNALLLGDSALYLCASSWIPGDTEAFFGQGTRLTVV.

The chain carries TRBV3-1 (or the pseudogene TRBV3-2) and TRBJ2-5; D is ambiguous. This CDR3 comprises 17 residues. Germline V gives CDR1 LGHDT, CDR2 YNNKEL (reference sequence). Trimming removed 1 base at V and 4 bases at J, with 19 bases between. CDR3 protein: CASSQGSGRKETETQYF. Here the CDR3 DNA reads TGTGCCAGCAGCCAAGGTTCGGGCCGCAAAGAGACAGAGACCCAGTACTTC.

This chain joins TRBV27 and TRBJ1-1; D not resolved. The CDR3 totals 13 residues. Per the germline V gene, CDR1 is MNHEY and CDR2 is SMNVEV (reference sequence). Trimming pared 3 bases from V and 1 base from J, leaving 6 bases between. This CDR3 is CASSLRTNTEAFF. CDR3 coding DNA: TGTGCCAGCAGTTTGCGAACGAACACTGAAGCTTTCTTT.

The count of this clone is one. As DNA, the CDR3 is TGTGCCAGCAGCTTCGACCTCTACGAGCAGTACTTC. This sequence encodes CASSFDLYEQYF. The rearrangement uses TRBV7-9 and TRBJ2-7; D call uncertain. The germline V gene has CDR1 SEHNR and CDR2 FQNEAQ (reference sequence). V was cut by 3 bases and J by 3 bases, with 6 bases left in between. CDR3 length equals 12 residues.

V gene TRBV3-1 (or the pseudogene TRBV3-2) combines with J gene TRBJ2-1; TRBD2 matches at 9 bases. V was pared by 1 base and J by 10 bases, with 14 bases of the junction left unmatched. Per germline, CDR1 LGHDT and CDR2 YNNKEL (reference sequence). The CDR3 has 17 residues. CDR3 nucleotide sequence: TGTGCCAGCAGCCAAGGGAGCAGGGCGGGGGGGCATGAGGAGCAGTTCTTC. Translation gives CASSQGSRAGGHEEQFF.

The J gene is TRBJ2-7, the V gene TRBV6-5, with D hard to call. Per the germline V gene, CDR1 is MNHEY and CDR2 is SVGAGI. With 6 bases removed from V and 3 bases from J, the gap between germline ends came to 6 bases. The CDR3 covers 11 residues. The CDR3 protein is CASRRGYEQYF. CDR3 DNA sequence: TGTGCCAGCAGGCGCGGCTACGAGCAGTACTTC.

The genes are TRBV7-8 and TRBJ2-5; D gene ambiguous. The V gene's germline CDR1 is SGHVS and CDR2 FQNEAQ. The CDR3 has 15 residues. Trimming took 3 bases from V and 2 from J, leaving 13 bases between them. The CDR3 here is CASSLAVNAQETQYF. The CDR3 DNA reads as TGTGCCAGCAGCTTGGCTGTGAACGCTCAAGAGACCCAGTACTTC.

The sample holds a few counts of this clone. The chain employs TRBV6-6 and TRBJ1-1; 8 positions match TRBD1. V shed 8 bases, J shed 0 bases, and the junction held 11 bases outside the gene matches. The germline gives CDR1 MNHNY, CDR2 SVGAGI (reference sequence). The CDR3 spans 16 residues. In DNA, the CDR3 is TGTGCCAGCGGTCACCGCCGGACAGGGTTGAACACTGAAGCTTTCTTT. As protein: CASGHRRTGLNTEAFF.

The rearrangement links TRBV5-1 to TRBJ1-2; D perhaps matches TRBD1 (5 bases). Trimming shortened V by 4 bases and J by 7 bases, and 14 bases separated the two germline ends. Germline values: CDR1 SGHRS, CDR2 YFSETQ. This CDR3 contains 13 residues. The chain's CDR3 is CASSLTGTVGYTF. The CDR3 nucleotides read TGCGCCAGCAGCCTTACCGGGACCGTTGGCTACACCTTC.

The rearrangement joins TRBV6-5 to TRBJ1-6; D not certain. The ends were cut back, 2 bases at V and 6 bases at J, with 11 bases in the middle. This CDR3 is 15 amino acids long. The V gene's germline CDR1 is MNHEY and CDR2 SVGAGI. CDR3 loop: CASSYEGDGNSPLHF. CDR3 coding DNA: TGTGCCAGCAGTTACGAGGGTGATGGTAATTCACCCCTCCACTTT.